This T cell receptor beta chain was recorded in a study of tumor-infiltrating lymphocytes in primary liver carcinoma. Overall study: Primary liver carcinoma, confirmed by histopathology, was surgically resected. Male and female patients aged 30 to 69 years made up the cohort. Tumors measured roughly 4.2 to 11 cm and were stage T1-T3 N0M0. Sequencing of the samples generated roughly 3.5 to 7.5 million productive TCRbeta reads, with similar yields across tissue types.

Germline DNA was extracted alongside blood RNA, which was obtained from unsorted whole blood. This clonotype was found many times. Starting from approximately 470 ng of total RNA, TCR beta cDNA was produced with a primer in the constant region. Three-round nested multiplex PCR performed with slightly modified ARM-PCR produced the TCR beta libraries. TRBV1-TRBV30 forward primers and a C-beta reverse primer were used in the first two PCR rounds, which each ran for approximately 11 cycles. In TCRdb, the multiplex PCR reads were re-called with MiXCR into one record per CDR3 protein. Of 310,000 or so distinct CDR3 sequences in the sample, about three fifths were seen once. Per the germline V gene, CDR1 is SGHNT and CDR2 is YENEEA. This CDR3 region has 15 residues. The V end was cut by 6 bases, the J end by 3 bases, with 17 bases between.

The rearrangement links TRBV11-3 to TRBJ2-5; TRBD2 is a possible D gene (7 bases). This sequence was found in a woman aged 30 to 39 with primary liver carcinoma and hepatitis B virus infection. The sequenced sample consisted of peripheral blood. CDR3 DNA: TGTGCCAGCAGAATCTGGGGGAGGGGGAAAGAGACCCAGTACTTC. This translates into CASRIWGRGKETQYF.